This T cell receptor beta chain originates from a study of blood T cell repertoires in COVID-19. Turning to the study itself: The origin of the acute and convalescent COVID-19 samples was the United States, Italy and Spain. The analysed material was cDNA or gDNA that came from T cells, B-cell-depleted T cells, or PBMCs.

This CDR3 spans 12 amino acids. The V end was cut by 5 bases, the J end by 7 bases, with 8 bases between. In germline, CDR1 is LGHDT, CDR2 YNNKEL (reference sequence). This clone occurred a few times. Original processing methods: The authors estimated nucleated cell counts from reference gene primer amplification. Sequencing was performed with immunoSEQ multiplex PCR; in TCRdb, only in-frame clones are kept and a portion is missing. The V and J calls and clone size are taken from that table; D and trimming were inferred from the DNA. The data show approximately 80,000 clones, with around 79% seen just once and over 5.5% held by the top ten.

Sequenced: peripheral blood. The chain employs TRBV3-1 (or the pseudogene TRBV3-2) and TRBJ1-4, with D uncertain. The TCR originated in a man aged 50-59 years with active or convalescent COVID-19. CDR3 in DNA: TGTGCCAGCAGCTCATACTCTGAAAAACTGTTTTTT. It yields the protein CASSSYSEKLFF.